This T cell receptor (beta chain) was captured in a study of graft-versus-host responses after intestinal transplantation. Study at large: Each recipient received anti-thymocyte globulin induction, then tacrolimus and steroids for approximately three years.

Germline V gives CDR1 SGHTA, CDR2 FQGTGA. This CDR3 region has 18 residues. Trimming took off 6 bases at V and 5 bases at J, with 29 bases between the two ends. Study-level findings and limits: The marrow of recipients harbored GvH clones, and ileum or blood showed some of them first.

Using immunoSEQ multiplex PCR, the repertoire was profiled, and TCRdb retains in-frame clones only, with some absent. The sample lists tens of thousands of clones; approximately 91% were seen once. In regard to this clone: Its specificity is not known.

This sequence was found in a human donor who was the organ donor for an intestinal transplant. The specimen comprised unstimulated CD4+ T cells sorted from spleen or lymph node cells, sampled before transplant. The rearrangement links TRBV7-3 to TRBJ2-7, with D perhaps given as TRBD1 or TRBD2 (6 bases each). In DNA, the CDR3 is TGTGCCAGCAGGAGGGGGGCTCAAGGGGTCGTAGGTAACCACGAGCAGTACTTC. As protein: CASRRGAQGVVGNHEQYF.